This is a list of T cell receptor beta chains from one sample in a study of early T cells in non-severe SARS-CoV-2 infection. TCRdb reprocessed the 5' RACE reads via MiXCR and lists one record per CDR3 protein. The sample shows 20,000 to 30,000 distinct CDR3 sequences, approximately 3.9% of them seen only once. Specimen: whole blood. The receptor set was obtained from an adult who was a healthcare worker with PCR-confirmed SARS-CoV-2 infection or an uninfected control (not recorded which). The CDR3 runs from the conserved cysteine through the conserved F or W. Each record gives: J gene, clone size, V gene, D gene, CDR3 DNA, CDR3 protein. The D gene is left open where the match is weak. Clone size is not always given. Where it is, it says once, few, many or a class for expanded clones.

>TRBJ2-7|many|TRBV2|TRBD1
TGTGCCAGCAGAGGAAGACAGGGAATCGGGACCTACGAGCAGTACTTC
CASRGRQGIGTYEQYF
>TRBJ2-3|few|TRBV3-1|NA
TGTGCCAGCAGCCAAGTGGGGAGGGATACGCAGTATTTT
CASSQVGRDTQYF
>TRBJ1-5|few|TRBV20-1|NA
TGCAGTGCCTCTCCAGCAGATAGCAATCAGCCCCAGCATTTT
CSASPADSNQPQHF
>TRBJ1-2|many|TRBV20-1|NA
TGCAGTGGGGGGGAGGGCTCTCCTAACTATGGCTACACCTTC
CSGGEGSPNYGYTF
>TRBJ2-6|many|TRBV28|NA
TGTGCCAGCACTCCCGGGGTGGAGGGGGAGTCTGGGGCCAACGTCCTGACTTTC
CASTPGVEGESGANVLTF
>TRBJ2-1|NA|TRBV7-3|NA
TGTGCCAGCAGCCTATTAGGCGGCTACAATGAGCAGTTCTTC
CASSLLGGYNEQFF
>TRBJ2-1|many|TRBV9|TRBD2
TGTGCCAGCAGCGTAGCGGGAGGGTCCTACAATGAGCAGTTCTTC
CASSVAGGSYNEQFF
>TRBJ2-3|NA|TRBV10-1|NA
TGCGCCAGCAGTGTTCGCTTTCTGGATACGCAGTATTTT
CASSVRFLDTQYF
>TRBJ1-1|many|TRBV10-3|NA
TGTGCCATCAGAGGGGACACTGAAGCTTTCTTT
CAIRGDTEAFF
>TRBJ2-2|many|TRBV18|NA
TGTGCCAGCTCACCATTCGGGACTACCGGGGAGCTGTTTTTT
CASSPFGTTGELFF
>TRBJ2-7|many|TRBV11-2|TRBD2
TGTGCCAGCAGCTTCGGACTAGCGGGAGACTCCTACGAGCAGTACTTC
CASSFGLAGDSYEQYF
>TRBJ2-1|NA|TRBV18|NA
TGTGCCAGCTCACCACCGGGCGGGGACAGACGGGGGGAGCAGTTCTTC
CASSPPGGDRRGEQFF
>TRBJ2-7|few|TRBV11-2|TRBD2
TGTGCCAGCAGCGCCCGACTAGCGGGAGGATCCGAGCAGTACTTC
CASSARLAGGSEQYF
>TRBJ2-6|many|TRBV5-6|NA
TGTGCCAGCAGCTTTTCGGACTCTGGGGCCAACGTCCTGACTTTC
CASSFSDSGANVLTF
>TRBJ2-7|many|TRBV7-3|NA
TGTGCCAGCAGCTTAACCCTCGACTCGGGCAAGTACTTC
CASSLTLDSGKYF
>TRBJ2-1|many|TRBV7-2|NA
TGTGCCAGCAGCTTCCGGACAGACTTGAGCAGTGGGATCTTC
CASSFRTDLSSGIF
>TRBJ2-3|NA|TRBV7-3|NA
TGTGCCAGCAGCTTGGACCCTTCTAGCACAGATACGCAGTATTTT
CASSLDPSSTDTQYF
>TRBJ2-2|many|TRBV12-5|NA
TGTGCTAGTGGTTTGGGGCGCACCGGGGAGCTGTTTTTT
CASGLGRTGELFF
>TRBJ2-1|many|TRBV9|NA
TGTGCCAGCAGCGGAGCCTACAATGAGCAGTTCTTC
CASSGAYNEQFF
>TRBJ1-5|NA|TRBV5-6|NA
TGTGCCAGCAGCTTGGGGCGCAATCAGCCCCAGCATTTT
CASSLGRNQPQHF
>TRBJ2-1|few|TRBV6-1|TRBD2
TGTGCCGCGGGACTAGCGGGAGTGGATGAGCAGTTCTTC
CAAGLAGVDEQFF
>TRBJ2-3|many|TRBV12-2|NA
TGTGCAAGTCGCTTAGCGAGGCTACTCGGCACAGATACGCAGTATTTT
CASRLARLLGTDTQYF
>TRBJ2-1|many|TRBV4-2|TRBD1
TGTGCCAGCAGCCCTCGCTCGGGACAGGGGATCTACAATGAGCAGTTCTTC
CASSPRSGQGIYNEQFF
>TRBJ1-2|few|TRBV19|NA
TGTGCCAGTACCGACCAATCCCGCTACACCTTC
CASTDQSRYTF
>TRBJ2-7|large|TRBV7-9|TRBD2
TGTGCCAGCAGGGAGGGACTAGAGTACGAGCAGTACTTC
CASREGLEYEQYF
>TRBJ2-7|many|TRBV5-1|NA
TGCGCCAGCGCCCCCAGAGCGTTATTACGTGAGCAGTACTTC
CASAPRALLREQYF
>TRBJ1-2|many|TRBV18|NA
TGTGCCAGCTCACCGGGGTTGGAATATGGCTACACCTTC
CASSPGLEYGYTF
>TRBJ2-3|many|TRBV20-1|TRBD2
TGCAGTGCCAAGTCGGGACTAGCGGGAGCCCAGGGTCCCACAGATACGCAGTATTTT
CSAKSGLAGAQGPTDTQYF
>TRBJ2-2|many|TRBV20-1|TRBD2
TGCAGTGCTAGAAAGGGACTAGCGGGAGGAAGACACACCGGGGAGCTGTTTTTT
CSARKGLAGGRHTGELFF
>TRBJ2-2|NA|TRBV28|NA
TGTGCCAGCACATCCCGGGGTCGGACCGGGGAGCTGTTTTTT
CASTSRGRTGELFF
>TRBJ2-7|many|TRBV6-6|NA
TGTGCCAGCAGTCCCTTATCGGTGAGCTCCTACGAGCAGTACTTC
CASSPLSVSSYEQYF
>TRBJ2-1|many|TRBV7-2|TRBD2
TGTGCCAGCAGTACTAGCGGGAGTACGTACAATGAGCAGTTCTTC
CASSTSGSTYNEQFF
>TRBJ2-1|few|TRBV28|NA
TGTGCCAGCAGTCCCTATCGGCAGACGACCGTTGAGCAGTTCTTC
CASSPYRQTTVEQFF
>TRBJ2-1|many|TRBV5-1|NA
TGCGCCAGCAGCCGGATTACCTACAATGAGCAGTTCTTC
CASSRITYNEQFF
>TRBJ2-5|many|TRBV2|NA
TGTGCCAGCAGTGCGATGGGGACCAAGGAGACCCAGTACTTC
CASSAMGTKETQYF
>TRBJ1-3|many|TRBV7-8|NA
TGTGCCAGCAGCCCGGGGGGGTTCGAAAACACCATATATTTT
CASSPGGFENTIYF
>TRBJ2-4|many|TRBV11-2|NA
TGTGCCAGCAGCTTAGATGAGGTGGTAGCCAAAAACATTCAGTACTTC
CASSLDEVVAKNIQYF
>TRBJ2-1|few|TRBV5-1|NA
TGCGCCAGCAGCAGAGTAGAGAACCGGGCCAGCAATGAGCAGTTCTTC
CASSRVENRASNEQFF
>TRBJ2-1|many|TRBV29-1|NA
TGCAGCGTTGAGTTATGGGGCGGCTCCTACAATGAGCAGTTCTTC
CSVELWGGSYNEQFF
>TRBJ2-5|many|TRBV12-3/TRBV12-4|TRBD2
TGTGCCAGCAGTTTATCCGGACTAGCGGGATACCAAGAGACCCAGTACTTC
CASSLSGLAGYQETQYF
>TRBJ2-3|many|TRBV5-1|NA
TGCGCCAGCAGCCCGCGGGCAGACACAGATACGCAGTATTTT
CASSPRADTDTQYF
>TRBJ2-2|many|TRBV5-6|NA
TGTGCCAGCGGTGGCCTGAACACCGGGGAGCTGTTTTTT
CASGGLNTGELFF
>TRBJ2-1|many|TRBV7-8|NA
TGTGCCAGCAGCTTTGGGGGGCGCTGGAATGAGCAGTTCTTC
CASSFGGRWNEQFF
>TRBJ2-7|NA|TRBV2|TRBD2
TGTGCCAGCAGTGCGTGGCCTAGCGGGTCCTACGAGCAGTACTTC
CASSAWPSGSYEQYF
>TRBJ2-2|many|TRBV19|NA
TGTGCCAGTGCGGATCCGAACACCGGGGAGCTGTTTTTT
CASADPNTGELFF
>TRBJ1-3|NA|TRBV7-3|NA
TGTGCCAGCAGCCCCGGCTCTGGAAACACCATATATTTT
CASSPGSGNTIYF
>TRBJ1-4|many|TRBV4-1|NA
TGCGCCAGCAGCCAATATCTGGGGATGGCAACTAATGAAAAACTGTTTTTT
CASSQYLGMATNEKLFF
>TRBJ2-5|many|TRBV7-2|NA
TGTGCCAGCAGCCGATCGGACACTCCTGGAGAGACCCAGTACTTC
CASSRSDTPGETQYF
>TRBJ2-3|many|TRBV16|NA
TGTGCCAGCAGCAAAAGGGGGTTCGGCACAGATACGCAGTATTTT
CASSKRGFGTDTQYF
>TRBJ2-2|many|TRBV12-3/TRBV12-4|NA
TGTGCCAGCAGTTTTCAGGGGTCGAACACCGGGGAGCTGTTTTTT
CASSFQGSNTGELFF
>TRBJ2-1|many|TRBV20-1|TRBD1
TGCAGTGCCCGACAGGGGGCTGGCTACAATGAGCAGTTCTTC
CSARQGAGYNEQFF
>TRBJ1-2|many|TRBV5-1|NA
TGCGCCAGCAGCTTGGGACACCTTCAAATCTATGGCTACACCTTC
CASSLGHLQIYGYTF
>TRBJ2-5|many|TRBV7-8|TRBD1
TGTGCCAGCAGCCCGCGGGACAGGGGCCAAGAGACCCAGTACTTC
CASSPRDRGQETQYF
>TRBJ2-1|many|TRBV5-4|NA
TGTGCCAGCAGGGTCGGAGGACAGCCCTACAATGAGCAGTTCTTC
CASRVGGQPYNEQFF